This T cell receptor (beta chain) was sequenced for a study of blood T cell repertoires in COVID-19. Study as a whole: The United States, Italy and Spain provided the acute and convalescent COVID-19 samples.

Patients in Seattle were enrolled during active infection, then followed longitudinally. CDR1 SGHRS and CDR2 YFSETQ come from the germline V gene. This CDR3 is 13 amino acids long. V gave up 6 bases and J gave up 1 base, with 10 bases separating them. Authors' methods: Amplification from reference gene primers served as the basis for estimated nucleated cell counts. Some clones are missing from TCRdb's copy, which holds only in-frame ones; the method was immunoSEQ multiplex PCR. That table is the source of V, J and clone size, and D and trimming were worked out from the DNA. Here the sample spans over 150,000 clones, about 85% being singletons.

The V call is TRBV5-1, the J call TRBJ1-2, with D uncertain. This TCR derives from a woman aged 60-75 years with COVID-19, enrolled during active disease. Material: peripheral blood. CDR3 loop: CASKEGVNYGYTF. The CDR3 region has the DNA TGCGCCAGCAAAGAGGGTGTTAACTATGGCTACACCTTC.